What follows are 31 T cell receptor beta chains derived from one specimen sequenced in a study of patients and donors after allogeneic stem cell transplantation. TCRdb re-called the RT-PCR reads with MiXCR, one entry per CDR3 protein. The sample consists of under 170,000 distinct CDR3 sequences, about 36% of them appearing once. Sequenced input: blood, either unsorted or a sorted T cell fraction (not recorded which). These receptor sequences come from a human donor who was either an allogeneic HSCT recipient or a stem cell or donor lymphocyte infusion donor (not recorded which). It is not recorded whose cells these are; they may come from a transplant donor.

The rearrangement joins TRBV7-3 to TRBJ2-3; maybe TRBD2 (5 bases). The CDR3 contains 15 residues. Germline CDR1 reads SGHTA; CDR2 reads FQGTGA. Trimming removed 2 bases at V and 10 bases at J, with 19 bases between. DNA for the CDR3: TGTGCCAGCAGCTTATCGGGTCAGGAGGCAGAGCCGCAGTATTTT. Translated: CASSLSGQEAEPQYF.

A few counts support this clonotype. The rearrangement joins TRBV6-5 to TRBJ1-1, with D possibly TRBD1 on 6 matching bases. Germline V gene lookup returns CDR1 MNHEY and CDR2 SVGAGI. V was shortened by 0 bases and J by 5 bases, with 16 bases between the two germline ends. The CDR3 length is 16 residues. The CDR3 DNA reads TGTGCCAGCAGTTACTCGGCGGGAGGGGGGTATACTGAAGCTTTCTTT. It specifies CASSYSAGGGYTEAFF.

This clonotype was counted only a few times. The genes are TRBV25-1 and TRBJ1-2, with D perhaps TRBD1 (5 bases). Looked up from germline, CDR1 is MGHDK and CDR2 is SYGVNS. The CDR3 has 13 residues. V was pared by 7 bases and J by 5 bases, with 14 bases between. The CDR3 sequence is CASTQGTGYGYTF. The CDR3 nucleotides read TGTGCCAGCACGCAGGGTACGGGTTATGGCTACACCTTC.

CDR3 region: CSVDGNRGKETQYF. The CDR3 bases are TGCAGCGTTGATGGGAACAGGGGGAAGGAGACCCAGTACTTC. The chain joins TRBV29-1 to TRBJ2-5, with 8 nucleotides matching TRBD1. The CDR3 contains 14 residues. Per germline, CDR1 SQVTM and CDR2 ANQGSEA. With V trimmed by 3 bases and J by 5 bases, 8 bases remained unmatched. Looking up the rest from reference TRBV29-1 and TRBJ2-5 gives the full variable domain: SAVISQKPSRDICQRGTSLTIQCQVDSQVTMMFWYRQQPGQSLTLIATANQGSEATYESGFVIDKFPISRPNLTFSTLTVSNMSPEDSSIYLCSVDGNRGKETQYFGPGTRLLVL.

V and J are TRBV7-3 and TRBJ2-1, with no clear D. The germline V and J ends were trimmed by 4 bases and 8 bases, with 9 bases remaining between them. From germline, CDR1 is SGHTA and CDR2 FQGTGA. This CDR3 spans 12 amino acids. The CDR3 DNA follows: TGTGCCAGCAGCTCCGGCGCGGATGAGCAGTTCTTC. It is translated as CASSSGADEQFF.

The gene calls are TRBV29-1 and TRBJ1-1; no reliable D call. The germline gives CDR1 SQVTM, CDR2 ANQGSEA. Trimming took off 7 bases at V and 4 bases at J, with 7 bases between the two ends. The CDR3 spans 10 residues. CDR3 bases: TGCAGCGCTCAAATCACTGAAGCTTTCTTT. Its protein is CSAQITEAFF.

This clonotype was counted between two and nine times. The V call is TRBV7-2, the J call TRBJ1-1; no definite D call. V lost 1 base to trimming and J lost 1 base, with 13 bases between them. CDR1 is SGHTA and CDR2 is FQGNSA in the germline V gene. This CDR3 is built from 16 residues. In DNA, the CDR3 is TGTGCCAGCAGCTTAGGGGGAAATGGAAGGAACACTGAAGCTTTCTTT. This gives the protein CASSLGGNGRNTEAFF.

This sequence joins TRBV3-1 and TRBJ2-1; maybe TRBD2 (6 bases). The CDR3 contains 15 residues. Germline lookup yields CDR1 LGHDT and CDR2 YNNKEL (reference sequence). Trimming removed 5 bases from V and 6 bases from J, with 17 bases in between. Written as DNA, the CDR3 is TGTGCCAGCAGCAACTCGGGACTGGGGACCAATGAGCAGTTCTTC. This sequence encodes CASSNSGLGTNEQFF.

In its sample, this clonotype was seen a few times. The chain is built from TRBV6-1 and TRBJ2-7, with D tentatively TRBD1 or TRBD2 (5 bases each). V lost 1 base to trimming and J lost 12 bases, with 13 bases between them. This CDR3 comprises 12 residues. Germline-derived CDR1 and CDR2 are MNHNS and SASEGT. This CDR3 is CASSEETVGLYF. DNA for the CDR3: TGTGCCAGCAGTGAAGAGACAGTTGGACTGTACTTC.

This clonotype has more than one count but fewer than ten. The chain combines TRBV5-1 with TRBJ1-1; D not certain. Trimming left V 1 base short and J 5 bases short, with 9 bases between. Germline V gives CDR1 SGHRS, CDR2 YFSETQ. This CDR3 spans 13 amino acids. CDR3 DNA: TGCGCCAGCAGCTTGTCGAGGGCGACTGAAGCTTTCTTT. It encodes CASSLSRATEAFF.

The V gene is TRBV12-3 or TRBV12-4, the J gene TRBJ1-1, with no clear D. This CDR3 has 14 amino acids. Trimming took 4 bases from V and 0 from J, leaving 9 bases between them. CDR3 nucleotides: TGTGCCAGCAGTTACGACACCCTGAACACTGAAGCTTTCTTT. Translated, it gives CASSYDTLNTEAFF.

This clonotype was observed a handful of times. CDR3 sequence: CASSLRPDTEAFF. The CDR3 coding sequence is TGCGCCAGCAGCTTGAGGCCGGACACTGAAGCTTTCTTT. V gene TRBV5-1 combines with J gene TRBJ1-1; D unresolved. The CDR3 sequence is 13 residues long. Trimming cost V 1 base and J 3 bases, with 7 bases left between them. The germline gives CDR1 SGHRS, CDR2 YFSETQ.

This clonotype was observed a few times. The J gene is TRBJ1-1, the V gene TRBV7-2, with D tentatively TRBD1 (5 bases). Germline V gives CDR1 SGHTA, CDR2 FQGNSA. This CDR3 contains 15 residues. The V gene lost 5 bases and the J gene lost 4 bases, with 17 bases spanning the gap. The CDR3 DNA is TGTGCCAGCAGCCAAGGCCGGGGGGTAGTCACTGAAGCTTTCTTT. This translates into CASSQGRGVVTEAFF.

This chain uses TRBV7-2 with TRBJ1-6, with 7 nucleotides matching TRBD1. The V gene end was trimmed by 1 base and the J gene end by 4 bases; junction bases not matched to a gene: 7. CDR1 is SGHTA, CDR2 FQGNSA, per germline. This CDR3 is built from 17 residues. In DNA, the CDR3 is TGTGCCAGCAGCTTAGGTTCGGGACAGATTTATAATTCACCCCTCCACTTT. Protein sequence: CASSLGSGQIYNSPLHF.

This clonotype was counted only a few times. The V call is TRBV28, the J call TRBJ1-3; 7 bases map to TRBD1. The CDR3 consists of 13 residues. Germline CDR1 is MDHEN and CDR2 is SYDVKM. The trim removed 6 bases at V and 7 bases at J, leaving 6 bases unmatched. CDR3 nucleotides: TGTGCCAGCAGCCTCGGACAGGTCAACACCATATATTTT. Its translation is CASSLGQVNTIYF. The whole variable domain, remainder taken from reference TRBV28 and TRBJ1-3, is DVKVTQSSRYLVKRTGEKVFLECVQDMDHENMFWYRQDPGLGLRLIYFSYDVKMKEKGDIPEGYSVSREKKERFSLILESASTNQTSMYLCASSLGQVNTIYFGEGSWLTVV.

This clonotype was observed a handful of times. This chain uses TRBV5-1 with TRBJ1-4; D remains unclear. The V gene's germline CDR1 is SGHRS and CDR2 YFSETQ. This CDR3 has 13 residues. V was shortened by 2 bases and J by 0 bases, with 2 bases between the two germline ends. Here the CDR3 DNA reads TGCGCCAGCAGCTTAACAACTAATGAAAAACTGTTTTTT. It yields the protein CASSLTTNEKLFF.

CDR3 in amino acids: CASTRDGPRPQHF. For the CDR3, the DNA is TGTGCCAGCACCCGGGACGGCCCGCGGCCCCAGCATTTT. The chain combines TRBV28 with TRBJ1-5; maybe TRBD1 (5 bases). Per germline, CDR1 MDHEN and CDR2 SYDVKM. The V end was cut by 7 bases, the J end by 9 bases, with 16 bases between. The CDR3 is 13 amino acids.

This clonotype was found a few times. The chain has TRBV7-2 and TRBJ1-2, with a tentative D call TRBD1 (5 bases). The CDR3 is made up of 14 amino acids. Germline V CDR1 and CDR2: SGHTA, FQGNSA. Between the trimmed V and J ends, which lost 3 bases and 4 bases, there was a span of 12 bases. CDR3 nucleotide sequence: TGTGCCAGCAGCTTCTCGACAGAAGGCTATGGCTACACCTTC. The encoded protein is CASSFSTEGYGYTF.

This clonotype was found a few times. The V and J genes are TRBV6-5 and TRBJ1-2; D is perhaps TRBD1 (5 bases). The germline V and J ends were trimmed by 2 bases and 10 bases, with 14 bases remaining between them. CDR3 length equals 13 residues. CDR1 MNHEY and CDR2 SVGAGI come from the germline V gene. CDR3 loop: CASSYPSGRDYTF. In nucleotides, the CDR3 is TGTGCCAGCAGTTACCCTTCAGGGAGAGACTACACCTTC.

This clonotype was observed a handful of times. This chain links TRBV6-2 or TRBV6-3 with TRBJ2-2, with D unresolved. CDR3 length: 16 residues. Germline V gives CDR1 MNHEY, CDR2 SVGEGT. Trimming took off 5 bases at V and 6 bases at J, with 19 bases between the two ends. The CDR3 spells CASSTQPSSVAGELFF. CDR3 coding DNA: TGTGCCAGCAGTACACAGCCCTCCTCCGTGGCCGGGGAGCTGTTTTTT.

The rearrangement joins TRBV12-5 to TRBJ1-1; weak D call: TRBD1 (5 bases). With 6 bases removed from V and 1 base from J, the gap between germline ends came to 12 bases. The CDR3 consists of 14 residues. The V gene's germline CDR1 is LGHNT and CDR2 FRNRAP. The CDR3 DNA follows: TGTGCTAGTGGCCTGGGGGTACCGAACACTGAAGCTTTCTTT. Amino acid sequence: CASGLGVPNTEAFF.

The chain recombines TRBV28 with TRBJ1-4; TRBD1 is a possible D gene (5 bases). This CDR3 spans 14 amino acids. Trimming cost V 6 bases and J 6 bases, with 14 bases left between them. Per germline, CDR1 MDHEN and CDR2 SYDVKM. CDR3 bases: TGTGCCAGCAGCCCGGCGGGGGGATATGAAAAACTGTTTTTT. This codes for CASSPAGGYEKLFF.

The sample holds a few counts of this clonotype. The chain links TRBV6-5 to TRBJ2-2; D perhaps matches TRBD2 (5 bases). The CDR3 spans 13 residues. Germline lookup yields CDR1 MNHEY and CDR2 SVGAGI. Trimming took 8 bases from V and 5 from J, leaving 12 bases between them. CDR3 DNA: TGTGCCAGCCGTGGCGGGCTAACCGGGGAGCTGTTTTTT. It translates to CASRGGLTGELFF.

The rearrangement links TRBV6-2 or TRBV6-3 to TRBJ1-6, with D possibly TRBD1 on 5 matching bases. Germline CDR1 is MNHEY and CDR2 is SVGEGT. There are 16 residues in the CDR3. Deletions cut 6 bases from V and 2 bases from J, with 14 bases between. CDR3: CASRPTVAAYNSPLHF. The CDR3, as DNA: TGTGCCAGCAGACCGACAGTAGCGGCCTATAATTCACCCCTCCACTTT.

The chain links TRBV15 to TRBJ1-3; D remains unclear. Germline V gives CDR1 LNHNV, CDR2 YYDKDF (reference sequence). The V gene lost 0 bases and the J gene lost 0 bases, with 18 bases spanning the gap. This CDR3 spans 19 amino acids. This chain's CDR3 is CATSREVRPIPSSGNTIYF. CDR3 in DNA: TGTGCCACCAGCAGAGAAGTACGGCCGATACCGAGCTCTGGAAACACCATATATTTT.

The chain carries TRBV20-1 and TRBJ1-1, with 12 positions matching TRBD1. V dropped 6 bases and J dropped 5; count of bases not matched to a gene: 13. The CDR3 has 16 residues. Per the germline V gene, CDR1 is DFQATT and CDR2 is SNEGSKA (reference sequence). The CDR3 sequence: CSARSRDRGRGTEAFF. Written as DNA, the CDR3 is TGCAGTGCCCGATCAAGGGACAGGGGGCGAGGTACTGAAGCTTTCTTT.

The chain carries TRBV27 and TRBJ1-5; unclear D gene. This CDR3 is 14 amino acids long. The germline gives CDR1 MNHEY, CDR2 SMNVEV (reference sequence). The V gene lost 8 bases and the J gene lost 0 bases, with 11 bases spanning the gap. CDR3 loop: CASSRTDSNQPQHF. The CDR3, as DNA: TGTGCCAGCTCGCGGACGGATAGCAATCAGCCCCAGCATTTT.

In its sample, this clonotype was seen many times. The chain couples TRBV5-1 to TRBJ1-1; 7 positions match TRBD1. The CDR3 is made up of 13 amino acids. The ends lost 3 bases at V and 4 bases at J; junction bases unmatched: 3. Germline V gene lookup returns CDR1 SGHRS and CDR2 YFSETQ. CDR3 bases: TGCGCCAGCAGCTCCCGGGACAGCACTGAAGCTTTCTTT. Its translation is CASSSRDSTEAFF.

The chain combines TRBV7-2 with TRBJ2-4; TRBD2 matches at 8 bases. After removal of 1 base from V and 5 bases from J, the junction contained 7 bases not matched to a gene. CDR1 SGHTA and CDR2 FQGNSA come from the germline V gene. This CDR3 comprises 16 residues. CDR3 DNA: TGTGCCAGCAGCTTAGGAAACGGGGGGGCCGAAAACATTCAGTACTTC. Its translation: CASSLGNGGAENIQYF.

The rearrangement uses TRBV6-6 and TRBJ2-7; 10 positions agree with TRBD1. The J segment lost 3 bases and the V segment lost 4 bases, leaving 6 bases of the junction unmatched. CDR1 is MNHNY, CDR2 SVGAGI, per germline (reference sequence). The CDR3 runs to 15 residues. CDR3 sequence (DNA): TGTGCCAGCAGTTCAACCGGGACAGGGGTCTACGAGCAGTACTTC. This translates into CASSSTGTGVYEQYF.

This clonotype was detected many times. This rearrangement joins TRBV7-9 to TRBJ1-5; perhaps TRBD1 as D (5 bases). The V gene's germline CDR1 is SEHNR and CDR2 FQNEAQ (reference sequence). This CDR3 contains 16 residues. The V and J ends lost 8 bases and 4 bases respectively, with 21 bases between them. For the CDR3, the DNA is TGTGCCAGCTCCTTAGAGGGTCAGGGATGGAATCAGCCCCAGCATTTT. As protein: CASSLEGQGWNQPQHF.